This passage covers 14 T cell receptor beta chains from one sample sequenced in a study of cytotoxic CD8 clonotypes in ibrutinib-treated CLL. The data were produced by immunoSEQ multiplex PCR, yet TCRdb's version contains in-frame clones alone and is incomplete. The sample yields over 140,000 clones, 65% to 85% seen once. The sequencing here drew on PBMCs, taken after 36 months of ibrutinib treatment. The receptors originated from a human donor with chronic lymphocytic leukemia.

Points on this clone: The junction and the germline gene differ at one end; a read error may be behind it. V is TRBV4-1 and J is TRBJ2-7, with D tentatively TRBD1 (5 bases). The germline V gene has CDR1 MGHRA and CDR2 YSYEKL. The CDR3 consists of 15 residues. The CDR3: CASSQARTYSYEQYF. The CDR3 DNA sequence: TGTGCCAGCAGCCAAGCCAGGACATACTCCTACGAGCAGTACTTC.

This chain uses TRBV7-9 with TRBJ2-1, with 7 bases fitting TRBD2. The J segment lost 10 bases and the V segment lost 3 bases, leaving 3 bases of the junction unmatched. The CDR3 extends over 12 amino acids. The germline CDR1 and CDR2 sequences are SEHNR and FQNEAQ (reference sequence). Written as DNA, the CDR3 is TGTGCCAGCAGCTTCCGGGACTACGAGCAGTTCTTC. This encodes CASSFRDYEQFF. The variable domain in full, completed from reference TRBV7-9 and TRBJ2-1, reads DTGVSQNPRHKITKRGQNVTFRCDPISEHNRLYWYRQTLGQGPEFLTYFQNEAQLEKSRLLSDRFSAERPKGSFSTLEIQRTEQGDSAMYLCASSFRDYEQFFGPGTRLTVL.

The genes are TRBV6-1 and TRBJ1-5; 7 nucleotides align to TRBD1. Germline CDR1 and CDR2: MNHNS and SASEGT. The trim removed 1 base at V and 5 bases at J, leaving 5 bases unmatched. The CDR3 loop spans 15 amino acids. CDR3 coding DNA: TGTGCCAGCAGTGAAGGAGGGGGCAAGCATCAGCCCCAGCATTTT. Its protein is CASSEGGGKHQPQHF.

The chain joins TRBV30 to TRBJ2-2; D perhaps matches TRBD1 (6 bases). The germline V and J ends were trimmed by 4 bases and 6 bases, with 12 bases remaining between them. Germline V gene lookup returns CDR1 GTSNPN and CDR2 SVGIG (reference sequence). The CDR3 consists of 13 residues. The chain's CDR3 is CAWNFRGSGELFF. CDR3 bases: TGTGCCTGGAACTTCAGGGGCTCCGGGGAGCTGTTTTTT.

The rearrangement links TRBV7-6 to TRBJ1-3; 7 bases map to TRBD1. CDR3 length: 15 residues. Losses at the gene ends were 2 bases for V and 0 bases for J; bases not matched to a gene: 1. Germline CDR1 and CDR2: SGHVS and FNYEAQ. Written as DNA, the CDR3 is TGTGCCAGCAGCTTACGGGACAGCTCTGGAAACACCATATATTTT. Residues: CASSLRDSSGNTIYF.

The rearrangement joins TRBV4-2 to TRBJ2-5; D perhaps matches TRBD2 (6 bases). CDR1 and CDR2 (germline): LGHNA, YNFKEQ. Between the trimmed V and J ends, which lost 0 bases and 1 base, there was a span of 12 bases. This CDR3 contains 16 residues. The CDR3 sequence: CASSQEAGGAQETQYF. CDR3 nucleotide sequence: TGTGCCAGCAGCCAAGAGGCAGGCGGGGCCCAAGAGACCCAGTACTTC.

The CDR3 DNA follows: TGTGCCAGCAGCCCGGACTACCGCACAGATACGCAGTATTTT. As protein: CASSPDYRTDTQYF. The chain uses TRBV11-3 and TRBJ2-3; tentative D call: TRBD2 (6 bases). Germline values: CDR1 SGHNT, CDR2 YENEEA. The CDR3 length is 14 residues. The V gene lost 5 bases and the J gene lost 1 base, with 10 bases spanning the gap. The full variable domain, with the rest looked up from reference TRBV11-3 and TRBJ2-3, is EAGVVQSPRYKIIEKKQPVAFWCNPISGHNTLYWYLQNLGQGPELLIRYENEEAVDDSQLPKDRFSAERLKGVDSTLKIQPAELGDSAVYLCASSPDYRTDTQYFGPGTRLTVL.

The chain employs TRBV27 and TRBJ2-7; D is unclear. Trimming stripped 3 bases from V and 6 bases from J, with 9 bases between. There are 12 residues in the CDR3. Germline CDR1 and CDR2: MNHEY and SMNVEV (reference sequence). Here the CDR3 DNA reads TGTGCCAGCAGTTTCCAGGATTCCGAGCAGTACTTC. Translating it yields CASSFQDSEQYF.

This rearrangement joins TRBV6-5 to TRBJ1-1; 7 bases fit TRBD1. The CDR3 length is 16 residues. J lost 5 bases, V lost 4 bases, and 13 bases had no gene match. Germline V CDR1 and CDR2: MNHEY, SVGAGI. The chain's CDR3 is CASSFSFTNRGTEAFF. The CDR3 DNA reads TGTGCCAGCAGTTTCTCGTTTACTAACAGGGGAACTGAAGCTTTCTTT.

Regarding this clone: A junction boundary mismatches the germline segment, possibly from a read error. The chain has TRBV6-1 and TRBJ1-2; D remains ambiguous. Per the germline V gene, CDR1 is MNHNS and CDR2 is SASEGT. CDR3 size: 14 residues. The CDR3 region is CASSGGVGNYDYTF. Here the CDR3 DNA reads TGTGCCAGCAGTGGGGGAGTTGGGAACTATGACTACACCTTC.

This clone has more than one count but fewer than ten. J is TRBJ1-5 and V is TRBV19, with 8 positions matching TRBD1. V dropped 6 bases and J dropped 2; count of bases not matched to a gene: 9. The CDR3 is made up of 16 amino acids. The germline V gene encodes CDR1 LNHDA and CDR2 SQIVND (reference sequence). CDR3 sequence reads: CASSKPGGLGNQPQHF. CDR3 in DNA: TGTGCCAGTAGCAAGCCAGGGGGCTTGGGCAATCAGCCCCAGCATTTT.

This chain joins TRBV6-5 and TRBJ2-5, with a weak D call TRBD1 (6 bases). The CDR3 is made up of 14 amino acids. V was pared by 5 bases and J by 5 bases, with 15 bases between. CDR1 and CDR2 (germline): MNHEY, SVGAGI. CDR3 sequence (DNA): TGTGCCAGCAGTGTGACAGGTCCGTGGGAGACCCAGTACTTC. Its protein is CASSVTGPWETQYF.

A single count supports this clone. The chain combines TRBV5-3 with TRBJ2-3; D remains unclear. TRBV5-3 is an open reading frame, and its role is uncertain. V was pared by 4 bases and J by 5 bases, with 17 bases between. The CDR3 is 15 residues long. This chain's CDR3 is CARSLRSYRRDTQYF. The CDR3 nucleotides read TGTGCCAGAAGCCTCCGGAGCTACCGACGAGATACGCAGTATTTT.

The chain combines TRBV27 with TRBJ2-5; tentatively, D is TRBD1 or TRBD2 (5 bases each). The CDR3 loop spans 13 amino acids. The germline CDR1 and CDR2 sequences are MNHEY and SMNVEV (reference sequence). Deletions cut 3 bases from V and 10 bases from J, with 15 bases between. The CDR3 DNA follows: TGTGCCAGCAGTTTCCAGGGCGGCGGGCTCCAGTACTTC. Translating gives CASSFQGGGLQYF.